This TCR beta chain was retrieved from a study of T cells in Graves' hyperthyroidism and ophthalmopathy (dated by TCRdb to about 2019). Study-level background: Peripheral blood samples were taken at the time of initial diagnosis, prior to any treatment. For training and testing, the approximately 92 patients in the discovery cohort were randomly divided in a 7:3 ratio. Whether ophthalmopathy could be predicted prospectively was tested in an independent validation cohort made up of some 20 hyperthyroidism patients plus 17 patients who later progressed to ophthalmopathy. According to the paper, TCR Vbeta CDR3 sequencing was carried out on approximately 140 peripheral blood samples, which came from approximately 41 ophthalmopathy, fewer than 80 hyperthyroidism and roughly 17 progressor patients. Thyroid tissue and blood T-cell repertoires from six or seven Graves' hyperthyroidism patients were also compared in the study. After sampling, hyperthyroidism patients received methimazole starting at 30 mg daily, and ophthalmopathy patients received high-dose intravenous methylprednisolone. A discovery cohort of approximately 97 patients, 43 with Graves' ophthalmopathy and approximately 55 with stable Graves' hyperthyroidism, was used to find distinguishing TCR V-J signatures.

As encoded in the germline V gene, CDR1 is SGHDN while CDR2 is FVKESK. Reading from cysteine to phenylalanine, the CDR3 counts 15 amino acids. CDR3 DNA only is kept here, 45 bases in frame from base 1. Unmatched junction bases come to 6, with V trimmed by 4 bases and J by 5 bases. Regarding this clonotype: There is no known antigen for this receptor. Base quality data are lacking; no much larger clone is found one base away.

The full study reports these points: Sample size was not statistically predetermined, and blinding of investigators to group allocation was not performed. A 13 V-J signature model separated ophthalmopathy from stable hyperthyroidism, with about 88% sensitivity and about 81% specificity in cross-validation and 80%/75% in testing. In validation, the model predicted progression to ophthalmopathy a median of 6.5 months before onset, with around 70% sensitivity and 72.22% specificity. Most expanded thyroid clonotypes (frequency above 0.001) were also found in blood, which suggests that blood repertoires may mirror thyroid immune responses.

A patient counted as having stable Graves' hyperthyroidism if no progression to ophthalmopathy occurred over 18 months of follow-up. Hyperthyroidism patients were newly diagnosed, with disease duration under 2 months, and aged 18 to 65 years. Patients with uncontrolled infections, other autoimmune diseases, pregnancy or lactation were excluded. Diagnoses were established on the basis of clinical symptoms, serum thyroxine and TRAb, thyroid ultrasound, and orbital computed tomography. Ficoll-Paque density gradient centrifugation was used to isolate PBMCs from approximately 10 ml of fresh peripheral blood. Total RNA was extracted using Trizol reagent, and RNA quality was assessed on an Agilent 2100 Bioanalyzer. TCR beta CDR3 regions were amplified from RNA transcripts. The TCR CDR3 was subjected to a first round of RT-PCR using the HTBI primer set and the Qiagen OneStep RT-PCR kit. Libraries were constructed in a second round of multiplex PCR, after which size selection and purification were performed. Sequencing of the libraries was done on an Illumina HiSeq2000 using paired-end 100 bp reads. Under the source paper's analysis protocol: SOAPnuke was used to process the raw data, with reads discarded if the reads contained adapters or uncalled bases, had a mean Phred below 15, or lacked an exact constant-primer or identifier match. COPE v1.2.5 was used to merge high-quality paired reads, and clonotypes were defined as unique nucleotide sequences. MiTCR v1.1 was used to align clonotypes to the IMGT TRBV, TRBD and TRBJ reference segments. Analysis was restricted to V-J combinations with a frequency above 0.0001, which covered roughly 99% of repertoires. A TCS score was defined as the ratio between F50 (clonal expansion) and ExV (chaos), using BLOSUM62-based TCRdist between CDR3 peptides within each V-J. Welch's t-statistics and random forest reduced around 550 V-J features to 10 to 15, which were used in a naive Bayes classifier (R e1071). TCRdb handled the public reads itself, with Q25 trimming in fastp and clone calling in MiXCR, and kept productive beta chains. Rows matching on CDR3 protein sequence are summarized as one entry with the most common DNA and genes. TCRdb, rather than the study authors, made the V and J calls. The sample table records hundreds of thousands of distinct CDR3 sequences; around 13% of these occur just once. The ten largest clones represent 10% of the sample.

The chain links TRBV14 with TRBJ2-1; TRBD1 matches 9 bases in the middle. The sequenced material came from blood. This clonotype originated in a woman aged 18-29 years with Graves' hyperthyroidism. This receptor has the CDR3 CASSRYRGQDNEQFF. The DNA sequence follows: TGTGCCAGCAGCCGGTACAGGGGGCAAGACAATGAGCAGTTCTTC.